A selection of T cell receptor beta chains follows, all from one sample in a study of Graves' ophthalmopathy and Graves' hyperthyroidism. TCRdb ran MiXCR on the multiplex PCR reads and lists one entry per CDR3 protein. The data hold 650,000 to 800,000 distinct CDR3 sequences, with more than 40% observed a single time. The source material was peripheral blood. All receptors come from an adult man with Graves' ophthalmopathy. CDR3s include the opening cysteine and the closing phenylalanine or tryptophan. A D gene is named only where the DNA matches it firmly. Size is omitted from some rows. Given values are once, few, many or a class for expanded clones.

d_call | clone_size | j_call | v_call | cdr3_aa | cdr3_nt
. | . | TRBJ2-5 | TRBV5-1 | CASSLERGTGKETQYF | TGCGCCAGCAGCTTGGAGCGGGGGACAGGGAAAGAGACCCAGTACTTC
. | . | TRBJ1-4 | TRBV2 | CARVWEGNEKLFF | TGTGCTAGAGTCTGGGAAGGAAATGAAAAACTGTTTTTT
. | few | TRBJ1-3 | TRBV14 | CASSQDGTVSGNTIYF | TGTGCCAGCAGCCAGGACGGAACAGTGAGTGGAAACACCATATATTTT
TRBD1 | . | TRBJ1-3 | TRBV20-1 | CSAQKQGGDGYTIYF | TGCAGTGCTCAAAAACAGGGGGGGGATGGCTACACCATATATTTT
TRBD2 | few | TRBJ2-5 | TRBV9 | CASSGRAGQETQYF | TGTGCCAGCAGCGGAAGAGCGGGACAAGAGACCCAGTACTTC
. | . | TRBJ2-5 | TRBV14 | CASSQSTLLETQYF | TGTGCCAGCAGCCAATCGACATTGCTCGAGACCCAGTACTTC
. | few | TRBJ2-7 | TRBV10-3 | CAISSPQGLGLYEQYF | TGTGCCATCAGTAGTCCACAGGGTTTAGGTCTCTACGAGCAGTACTTC
. | many | TRBJ1-6 | TRBV9 | CASSVAGLNGSPLHF | TGTGCCAGCAGCGTAGCGGGCCTGAACGGTTCACCCCTCCACTTT
. | few | TRBJ1-5 | TRBV3-1 | CASSQGQDQPQHF | TGTGCCAGCAGCCAAGGACAAGATCAGCCCCAGCATTTT
. | many | TRBJ2-5 | TRBV6-6 | CASRGPLETQYF | TGTGCCAGCAGGGGACCACTCGAGACCCAGTACTTC